The entry below gives a single T cell receptor beta chain sequence along with its context. Its antigen remains unknown. TCRdb itself ran the RT-PCR reads through MiXCR, one entry per CDR3 protein. The sample holds hundreds of thousands of distinct CDR3 sequences, about 25% seen once. Germline values: CDR1 MNHNS, CDR2 SASEGT. Deletions cut 5 bases from V and 8 bases from J, with 15 bases between. The CDR3 contains 14 residues. This sample stems from a study of response to subunit inactivated influenza vaccine. Study-wide points: The authors offered the suggestion that each seasonal influenza vaccination recruits few new T cells.

This specimen was CD4+ T cells sorted from PBMCs, taken more than 4 days after vaccination. This receptor was identified in a man between 50 and 59 years old who received an inactivated influenza vaccine. The rearrangement joins TRBV6-1 to TRBJ1-4, with a weak D call TRBD1 (6 bases). The CDR3 DNA reads TGTGCCAGCAGTAGCCACAGGGAAAACGAAAAACTGTTTTTT. It translates to CASSSHRENEKLFF.